The present T cell receptor beta chain was sequenced within a study of OX40 agonist ivuxolimab in advanced cancers. On the study more broadly: One hepatocellular carcinoma and a couple of cutaneous melanoma patients partially responded.

Measured with immunoSEQ multiplex PCR; TCRdb has only the in-frame clones, and not every one. In the table there are 59,000 or so clones, 85% to 90% of which are singletons. The CDR3 is made up of 12 amino acids. Germline assignment: CDR1 MNHEY and CDR2 SVGAGI. V was trimmed by 6 bases and J by 4 bases, leaving 7 bases between them. Sequencing was performed on CD4+ or CD8+ T cells sorted from blood, taken in a trial of the OX40 agonist ivuxolimab. The sequence was obtained from an adult with an advanced solid tumor such as melanoma, head and neck, liver or kidney cancer. The V and J genes are TRBV6-5 and TRBJ1-3, with a possible D match to TRBD1 (6 bases). CDR3 coding DNA: TGTGCCAGCAGCCAGGGGGGAAACACCATATATTTT. It encodes CASSQGGNTIYF.